This TCR beta chain is from a study of T-cell reconstitution after alpha-beta-depleted transplantation in children. Whole-study findings and limits: Certain patients had high TCRbeta diversity at day 60, and it came from recipient T cells and thymic progenitors that survived. Expanded clones from the graft, numbering several hundred, reportedly supplied alpha-beta T cells about two months after transplant. Among T cells one year after transplant, newly produced cells accounted for most counts and diversity.

The CDR3 has 14 residues. V was cut by 9 bases and J by 8 bases, with 19 bases left in between. Looked up from germline, CDR1 is MDHEN and CDR2 is SYDVKM. During its preparation, the TCRbeta library received unique molecular identifiers. One entry per CDR3 protein results from TCRdb running MiXCR on the PCR reads. The sample lists hundreds of thousands of distinct CDR3 sequences, around 15% occurring once. Turning to this clonotype: The antigen is undetermined.

The TCR comes from a male patient aged 2 to 10 who had a stem cell transplant for acute lymphoblastic leukemia, so the T cells may come from the graft donor. This specimen consisted of PBMCs, mostly from graft donor cells, obtained 360 days after TCRalphabeta/CD19-depleted stem cell transplant. This chain joins TRBV28 and TRBJ2-2; D perhaps matches TRBD1 (6 bases). For the CDR3, the DNA is TGTGCCAGTGGGTGGACAGCGCTCGAAGGGGAGCTGTTTTTT. This codes for CASGWTALEGELFF. The full variable domain, with the rest looked up from reference TRBV28 and TRBJ2-2, is DVKVTQSSRYLVKRTGEKVFLECVQDMDHENMFWYRQDPGLGLRLIYFSYDVKMKEKGDIPEGYSVSREKKERFSLILESASTNQTSMYLCASGWTALEGELFFGEGSRLTVL.